These 21 T cell receptor beta chains share one sample of origin, sequenced in a study of identical twins. Via MiXCR, TCRdb re-called the 5' RACE reads, giving one row per CDR3 protein. The table has roughly 690,000 distinct CDR3 sequences, around 20% seen once. The same sample was also studied in work on T cells expressing NK-cell markers.

Sequenced sample: PBMCs. All receptors come from a woman aged 18-35 years in good health.

This chain links TRBV5-1 with TRBJ2-7; 9 nucleotides line up with TRBD1. V was pared by 8 bases and J by 4 bases, with 10 bases of the junction left unmatched. Germline V gene lookup returns CDR1 SGHRS and CDR2 YFSETQ. The CDR3 has 14 amino acids. CDR3 sequence reads: CASREGTGTYEQYF. In DNA, the CDR3 is TGCGCCAGTAGAGAAGGGACAGGGACATACGAGCAGTACTTC.

The gene calls are TRBV29-1 and TRBJ2-1; 12 bases match TRBD2. The length of the CDR3 is 16 residues. Germline trimming cut 5 bases from V and 9 bases from J; bases unmatched to any gene: 14. Per germline, CDR1 SQVTM and CDR2 ANQGSEA. In nucleotides, the CDR3 is TGCAGCGTTTCCAAAGGACTAGCGGGGACTTCCGGTGAGCAGTTCTTC. Protein: CSVSKGLAGTSGEQFF.

This clonotype has only a few counts. V and J are TRBV20-1 and TRBJ2-1; the match to TRBD1 covers 11 bases. CDR1 and CDR2 (germline): DFQATT, SNEGSKA (reference sequence). Unmatched junction bases numbered 8, after V lost 7 bases and J lost 9 bases. The CDR3 extends over 13 amino acids. The CDR3: CSVPGQGVTEQFF. In DNA, the CDR3 is TGCAGTGTTCCGGGACAGGGGGTCACTGAGCAGTTCTTC.

The chain links TRBV20-1 to TRBJ2-5; TRBD2 agrees at 11 bases. CDR1 and CDR2 (germline): DFQATT, SNEGSKA (reference sequence). V was clipped by 7 bases and J by 0 bases; unmatched bases: 4. This CDR3 contains 14 residues. The CDR3 protein is CSGLAGGYQETQYF. CDR3 in DNA: TGCAGTGGGTTAGCGGGGGGGTACCAAGAGACCCAGTACTTC.

V gene TRBV4-1 combines with J gene TRBJ2-1; a weak D match, TRBD2 (6 bases). The germline V gene encodes CDR1 MGHRA and CDR2 YSYEKL. The V end was cut by 4 bases, the J end by 5 bases, with 15 bases between. CDR3 length: 15 amino acids. The CDR3 spells CASSPAAPGDNEQFF. The CDR3 bases are TGCGCCAGCAGCCCCGCAGCCCCGGGAGACAATGAGCAGTTCTTC.

This chain uses TRBV7-9 with TRBJ2-3, with 9 bases that match TRBD2. V lost 4 bases, J lost 3 bases, and 8 bases stayed unmatched. There are 16 residues in the CDR3. From germline, CDR1 is SEHNR and CDR2 FQNEAQ (reference sequence). The CDR3 coding sequence is TGTGCCAGCAGCTCAATAGCGGGAGATGGTACAGATACGCAGTATTTT. This encodes CASSSIAGDGTDTQYF.

The chain employs TRBV6-5 and TRBJ2-2; no clear D gene. The CDR3 extends over 15 amino acids. In germline, CDR1 is MNHEY, CDR2 SVGAGI. Trimming took off 2 bases at V and 1 base at J, with 8 bases between the two ends. DNA of the CDR3: TGTGCCAGCAGTTACGGCCGGATGAACACCGGGGAGCTGTTTTTT. Translation: CASSYGRMNTGELFF.

This clonotype was counted a few times. This chain joins TRBV10-2 and TRBJ2-1, with 9 bases aligning to TRBD2. V lost 6 bases, J lost 6 bases, and 6 bases stayed unmatched. This CDR3 region has 14 residues. Germline V lookup: CDR1 WSHSY, CDR2 SAAADI. CDR3 residues: CASRLAGVSNEQFF. For the CDR3, the DNA is TGCGCCAGCAGATTAGCGGGAGTTTCCAATGAGCAGTTCTTC.

V gene TRBV20-1 combines with J gene TRBJ1-5; 7 bases are shared with TRBD1. Germline CDR1 DFQATT, CDR2 SNEGSKA (reference sequence). V shed 6 bases, J shed 7 bases, and the junction held 6 bases outside the gene matches. This CDR3 comprises 12 residues. CDR3 sequence (DNA): TGCAGTGCCGAGACAGGGAACCAGCCCCAGCATTTT. Encoded protein: CSAETGNQPQHF.

There are a few counts of this clonotype. The rearrangement joins TRBV3-1 to TRBJ2-1; 11 nucleotides align to TRBD2. This CDR3 contains 14 residues. V trimming: 11 bases; J trimming: 6 bases; junction bases outside the gene matches: 9. Germline CDR1 is LGHDT and CDR2 is YNNKEL (reference sequence). For the CDR3, the DNA is TGTGCCGTCAAGCTAGCGGGGGGAAGCAATGAGCAGTTCTTC. As protein: CAVKLAGGSNEQFF.

This clonotype was picked up a small number of times. This rearrangement joins TRBV6-2 or TRBV6-3 to TRBJ2-1, with D perhaps matching TRBD1 (6 bases). CDR1 and CDR2 from the germline V gene are MNHEY and SVGEGT. This CDR3 has 15 amino acids. V was trimmed by 2 bases and J by 4 bases, leaving 12 bases between them. CDR3 sequence reads: CASSYRTEIYNEQFF. DNA for the CDR3: TGTGCCAGCAGTTACCGGACAGAGATTTACAATGAGCAGTTCTTC.

The chain links TRBV27 to TRBJ2-5, with D unclear. V lost 6 bases and J lost 2, with 16 bases in between. This CDR3 has 15 amino acids. The germline V gene has CDR1 MNHEY and CDR2 SMNVEV (reference sequence). CDR3 nucleotides: TGTGCCAGCAGATCCGGGTTTCCGGGTCAAGAGACCCAGTACTTC. Translation gives CASRSGFPGQETQYF.

This chain links TRBV7-9 with TRBJ1-1; 7 positions match TRBD1. The CDR3 runs 13 residues. CDR1 and CDR2 (germline): SEHNR, FQNEAQ (reference sequence). Trimming took 1 base from V and 11 from J; bases not matched to a gene: 7. This CDR3 reads CASSLDGGTAAFF. The CDR3 coding sequence is TGTGCCAGCAGCTTAGATGGAGGGACAGCGGCTTTCTTT. Full variable domain (remainder filled in from reference TRBV7-9 and TRBJ1-1): DTGVSQNPRHKITKRGQNVTFRCDPISEHNRLYWYRQTLGQGPEFLTYFQNEAQLEKSRLLSDRFSAERPKGSFSTLEIQRTEQGDSAMYLCASSLDGGTAAFFGQGTRLTVV.

The chain links TRBV6-2 or TRBV6-3 to TRBJ2-3; TRBD2 is a possible D gene (5 bases). V shed 6 bases and J shed 5 bases, with 12 bases lying between them. CDR3 length: 13 residues. Germline V gives CDR1 MNHEY, CDR2 SVGEGT. CDR3 in DNA: TGTGCCAGCAGGGGAGTTGGTGGAGATACGCAGTATTTT. Translating gives CASRGVGGDTQYF.

The V and J genes are TRBV10-3 and TRBJ2-1, with 12 bases matching TRBD2. The CDR3 sequence is 16 residues long. Trimming took 0 bases from V and 5 from J; bases not matched to a gene: 2. Germline V lookup: CDR1 ENHRY, CDR2 SYGVKD. CDR3 protein: CAISESRTSGNNEQFF. The DNA of the CDR3 is TGTGCCATCAGTGAGTCAAGGACTAGCGGGAACAATGAGCAGTTCTTC.

The chain employs TRBV4-3 and TRBJ2-7; tentative D call: TRBD1 (6 bases). The CDR3 is 15 amino acids. With 0 bases removed from V and 0 bases from J, the gap between germline ends came to 9 bases. Germline V gene data show CDR1 as LGHNA and CDR2 as YSLEER. The CDR3 region has the DNA TGCGCCAGCAGCCAAGAGGACAGTAGCTCCTACGAGCAGTACTTC. Protein product: CASSQEDSSSYEQYF.

This clonotype was seen a few times. The rearrangement links TRBV20-1 to TRBJ2-7; TRBD1 matches at 8 bases. In germline, CDR1 is DFQATT, CDR2 SNEGSKA (reference sequence). The CDR3 runs to 13 residues. J lost 5 bases, V lost 4 bases, and 7 bases had no gene match. CDR3 region: CSAMDRAVDEQYF. The CDR3 DNA is TGCAGTGCTATGGACAGGGCCGTCGACGAGCAGTACTTC.

The chain recombines TRBV27 with TRBJ1-6; D is uncertain. Trimming removed 6 bases from V and 6 bases from J, with 9 bases in between. CDR1 and CDR2 (germline): MNHEY, SMNVEV (reference sequence). The CDR3 is 13 amino acids. The CDR3 reads CASSPFFNSPLHF. DNA for the CDR3: TGTGCCAGCAGCCCATTCTTTAATTCACCCCTCCACTTT.

This clonotype was found many times. The chain has TRBV29-1 and TRBJ2-7; TRBD1 might be the D (5 bases). The CDR3 runs to 11 residues. V dropped 4 bases and J dropped 4 bases, with 8 bases sitting between them. Germline lookup yields CDR1 SQVTM and CDR2 ANQGSEA. CDR3 residues: CSVGQTYEQYF. The CDR3 coding sequence is TGCAGCGTTGGACAGACGTACGAGCAGTACTTC.

The chain recombines TRBV3-1 with TRBJ1-6; 9 bases fit TRBD1. Germline V gene sequence: CDR1 LGHDT, CDR2 YNNKEL (reference sequence). The CDR3 spans 16 residues. After removal of 4 bases from V and 8 bases from J, the junction contained 9 bases not matched to a gene. CDR3: CASSLWTGELDSPLHF. Here the CDR3 DNA reads TGTGCCAGCAGCCTCTGGACAGGGGAACTGGATTCACCCCTCCACTTT.

This clonotype came up a few times. The chain combines TRBV4-3 with TRBJ2-3, with TRBD2 matching 10 bases. This CDR3 has 16 amino acids. Germline CDR1 LGHNA, CDR2 YSLEER. V gave up 4 bases and J gave up 0 bases; unmatched junction bases: 4. The CDR3 spells CASSRGLAASTDTQYF. The CDR3, as DNA: TGCGCCAGCAGCCGAGGACTAGCGGCTAGCACAGATACGCAGTATTTT.